Listed below are T cell receptor beta chains from one sample, sequenced in a study of T cells in Graves' hyperthyroidism and ophthalmopathy. TCRdb recomputed calls from the multiplex PCR reads with MiXCR, one row per CDR3 protein. The sample yields 250,000 or so distinct CDR3 sequences, around 15% seen once. The sample consisted of blood. These receptors originate from a woman aged 50 to 60 with Graves' hyperthyroidism that later progressed to Graves' ophthalmopathy. Both conserved end residues are part of each CDR3. The D gene is left open where the match is weak. Where a row states a size, it is once, few, many or the class of an expanded clone; other rows omit it.

v_gene: TRBV9; d_gene: -; j_gene: TRBJ2-3; abundance: few; CDR3aa: CASSPRIDTQYF; CDR3nt: TGTGCCAGCAGCCCCCGGATAGATACGCAGTATTTT
v_gene: TRBV29-1; d_gene: -; j_gene: TRBJ1-2; abundance: -; CDR3aa: CSVSSETGRYGYTF; CDR3nt: TGCAGCGTTTCCTCGGAGACGGGACGGTATGGCTACACCTTC
v_gene: TRBV20-1; d_gene: TRBD2; j_gene: TRBJ2-7; abundance: many; CDR3aa: CSAGGTSGSRDYEQYF; CDR3nt: TGCAGTGCGGGAGGGACTAGCGGGAGTCGCGACTACGAGCAGTACTTC
v_gene: TRBV3-1; d_gene: TRBD2; j_gene: TRBJ2-5; abundance: few; CDR3aa: CASGELAEETQYF; CDR3nt: TGTGCCAGCGGGGAACTAGCGGAAGAGACCCAGTACTTC
v_gene: TRBV27; d_gene: TRBD2; j_gene: TRBJ2-7; abundance: many; CDR3aa: CASSLRLAGKYEQYF; CDR3nt: TGTGCCAGCAGTTTACGCCTAGCGGGAAAGTACGAGCAGTACTTC
v_gene: TRBV3-1; d_gene: TRBD1; j_gene: TRBJ2-7; abundance: few; CDR3aa: CASSQDQRWTGGEQYF; CDR3nt: TGTGCCAGCAGCCAAGATCAGCGTTGGACAGGGGGCGAGCAGTACTTC
v_gene: TRBV10-3; d_gene: -; j_gene: TRBJ1-4; abundance: few; CDR3aa: CAISTFEPGATNEKLFF; CDR3nt: TGTGCCATCAGTACCTTCGAACCAGGGGCAACTAATGAAAAACTGTTTTTT
v_gene: TRBV2; d_gene: -; j_gene: TRBJ2-7; abundance: many; CDR3aa: CASSKDGTYEQYF; CDR3nt: TGTGCCAGCAGCAAGGACGGGACCTACGAGCAGTACTTC
v_gene: TRBV18; d_gene: -; j_gene: TRBJ2-5; abundance: many; CDR3aa: CASSPPGQSRETQYF; CDR3nt: TGTGCCAGCTCACCACCTGGACAGAGTCGAGAGACCCAGTACTTC
v_gene: TRBV20-1; d_gene: -; j_gene: TRBJ1-1; abundance: many; CDR3aa: CSARDWGKNTEAFF; CDR3nt: TGCAGTGCTAGAGATTGGGGCAAGAACACTGAAGCTTTCTTT
v_gene: TRBV28; d_gene: -; j_gene: TRBJ2-7; abundance: -; CDR3aa: CASSPPGQNTSHEQYF; CDR3nt: TGTGCCAGCAGTCCTCCGGGGCAGAACACCTCCCACGAGCAGTACTTC
v_gene: TRBV6-2/TRBV6-3; d_gene: TRBD1; j_gene: TRBJ1-5; abundance: few; CDR3aa: CASSSRRTGYEAQHF; CDR3nt: TGTGCCAGCAGCTCCCGTCGGACAGGGTATGAGGCCCAGCATTTT
v_gene: TRBV6-1; d_gene: -; j_gene: TRBJ2-7; abundance: many; CDR3aa: CASSYTQGKGYEQYF; CDR3nt: TGTGCCAGCAGTTATACGCAGGGGAAGGGCTACGAGCAGTACTTC
v_gene: TRBV4-2; d_gene: -; j_gene: TRBJ2-7; abundance: -; CDR3aa: CASSQDNAGAYEQYF; CDR3nt: TGTGCCAGCAGCCAAGATAACGCAGGAGCCTACGAGCAGTACTTC
v_gene: TRBV5-1; d_gene: -; j_gene: TRBJ2-2; abundance: many; CDR3aa: CASSPSRAWVAGELFF; CDR3nt: TGCGCCAGCAGCCCCTCCAGGGCCTGGGTCGCCGGGGAGCTGTTTTTT
v_gene: TRBV28; d_gene: TRBD1; j_gene: TRBJ1-5; abundance: many; CDR3aa: CASSRTGVNQPQHF; CDR3nt: TGTGCCAGCAGTCGGACAGGTGTTAATCAGCCCCAGCATTTT
v_gene: TRBV28; d_gene: -; j_gene: TRBJ1-6; abundance: many; CDR3aa: CASSFLGNSPLHF; CDR3nt: TGTGCCAGCAGTTTTTTGGGAAATTCACCCCTCCACTTT
v_gene: TRBV18; d_gene: -; j_gene: TRBJ1-1; abundance: many; CDR3aa: CASSPGTTVAEAFF; CDR3nt: TGTGCCAGCTCACCAGGGACAACGGTTGCTGAAGCTTTCTTT
v_gene: TRBV28; d_gene: -; j_gene: TRBJ1-5; abundance: many; CDR3aa: CASSLEDAQPQHF; CDR3nt: TGTGCCAGCAGCCTCGAGGACGCTCAGCCCCAGCATTTT
v_gene: TRBV4-1; d_gene: -; j_gene: TRBJ1-1; abundance: few; CDR3aa: CASSQDWDGRLF; CDR3nt: TGCGCCAGCAGCCAAGATTGGGACGGCCGACTCTTT
v_gene: TRBV5-1; d_gene: TRBD1; j_gene: TRBJ2-3; abundance: many; CDR3aa: CASSPVPGQAQDTQYF; CDR3nt: TGCGCCAGCAGCCCCGTTCCGGGACAGGCTCAAGATACGCAGTATTTT
v_gene: TRBV19; d_gene: TRBD2; j_gene: TRBJ2-1; abundance: -; CDR3aa: CASSIGWKSGTNNEQFF; CDR3nt: TGTGCCAGTAGTATAGGATGGAAGTCCGGGACTAACAATGAGCAGTTCTTC
v_gene: TRBV28; d_gene: -; j_gene: TRBJ2-4; abundance: -; CDR3aa: CASSSQVAKNIQYF; CDR3nt: TGTGCCAGCAGTTCCCAGGTAGCCAAAAACATTCAGTACTTC
v_gene: TRBV6-2/TRBV6-3; d_gene: TRBD2; j_gene: TRBJ2-7; abundance: -; CDR3aa: CASSLAGGRARNEQYF; CDR3nt: TGTGCCAGCAGTCTCGCGGGCGGGAGGGCCCGGAACGAGCAGTACTTC
v_gene: TRBV20-1; d_gene: -; j_gene: TRBJ2-2; abundance: many; CDR3aa: CSAREGVFTGELFF; CDR3nt: TGCAGTGCTAGAGAAGGTGTGTTCACCGGGGAGCTGTTTTTT
v_gene: TRBV7-6; d_gene: TRBD2; j_gene: TRBJ2-7; abundance: many; CDR3aa: CASSSWGSGYSYEQYF; CDR3nt: TGTGCCAGCAGCTCCTGGGGTAGCGGGTACTCCTACGAGCAGTACTTC
v_gene: TRBV7-3; d_gene: -; j_gene: TRBJ2-7; abundance: many; CDR3aa: CASSPTGIADREQYF; CDR3nt: TGTGCCAGCAGCCCCACGGGAATCGCGGATCGCGAGCAGTACTTC
v_gene: TRBV28; d_gene: -; j_gene: TRBJ1-1; abundance: many; CDR3aa: CASTGTYMNTEAFF; CDR3nt: TGTGCCAGTACAGGGACTTACATGAACACTGAAGCTTTCTTT
v_gene: TRBV20-1; d_gene: TRBD2; j_gene: TRBJ2-7; abundance: many; CDR3aa: CSAAPGLAYEQYF; CDR3nt: TGCAGTGCAGCTCCGGGACTAGCTTACGAGCAGTACTTC
v_gene: TRBV20-1; d_gene: -; j_gene: TRBJ1-5; abundance: many; CDR3aa: CSASNPYSWRSNQPQHF; CDR3nt: TGCAGTGCTAGCAACCCTTATTCCTGGCGGAGCAATCAGCCCCAGCATTTT
v_gene: TRBV28; d_gene: TRBD2; j_gene: TRBJ2-5; abundance: many; CDR3aa: CASSEPGLAGRETQYF; CDR3nt: TGTGCCAGCAGTGAACCGGGACTAGCGGGTAGGGAGACCCAGTACTTC
v_gene: TRBV28; d_gene: TRBD1; j_gene: TRBJ1-5; abundance: many; CDR3aa: CANGQGSNQPQHF; CDR3nt: TGTGCCAATGGACAGGGGAGCAATCAGCCCCAGCATTTT
v_gene: TRBV20-1; d_gene: TRBD1; j_gene: TRBJ2-7; abundance: many; CDR3aa: CSARSAGQATYEQYF; CDR3nt: TGCAGTGCTAGAAGCGCGGGACAGGCCACCTACGAGCAGTACTTC
v_gene: TRBV9; d_gene: -; j_gene: TRBJ2-2; abundance: -; CDR3aa: CASSVADSTGELFF; CDR3nt: TGTGCCAGCAGCGTAGCCGACAGCACCGGGGAGCTGTTTTTT
v_gene: TRBV5-4; d_gene: TRBD1; j_gene: TRBJ1-1; abundance: many; CDR3aa: CASTPGQGGGGTEAFF; CDR3nt: TGTGCCAGCACCCCGGGACAGGGGGGTGGTGGCACTGAAGCTTTCTTT
v_gene: TRBV6-1; d_gene: TRBD1; j_gene: TRBJ2-1; abundance: many; CDR3aa: CASSEVQGAYNEQFF; CDR3nt: TGTGCCAGCAGTGAAGTCCAGGGGGCCTACAATGAGCAGTTCTTC
v_gene: TRBV5-1; d_gene: TRBD2; j_gene: TRBJ2-7; abundance: many; CDR3aa: CASSPRGSGDHEQYF; CDR3nt: TGCGCCAGCAGCCCCCGAGGTAGCGGGGATCACGAGCAGTACTTC
v_gene: TRBV5-1; d_gene: -; j_gene: TRBJ2-2; abundance: many; CDR3aa: CASSSGPYGGTGELFF; CDR3nt: TGCGCCAGCAGCTCGGGTCCTTACGGGGGCACCGGGGAGCTGTTTTTT
v_gene: TRBV9; d_gene: TRBD2; j_gene: TRBJ2-3; abundance: many; CDR3aa: CASSGSSGGSTDTQYF; CDR3nt: TGTGCCAGCAGCGGAAGTAGCGGGGGCTCCACAGATACGCAGTATTTT
v_gene: TRBV12-3/TRBV12-4; d_gene: -; j_gene: TRBJ1-1; abundance: many; CDR3aa: CASSLREGTEAFF; CDR3nt: TGTGCCAGCAGTTTACGAGAAGGGACTGAAGCTTTCTTT
v_gene: TRBV9; d_gene: TRBD2; j_gene: TRBJ2-7; abundance: many; CDR3aa: CASSVGGSTYEQYF; CDR3nt: TGTGCCAGCAGCGTAGGCGGGAGCACCTACGAGCAGTACTTC
v_gene: TRBV27; d_gene: TRBD1; j_gene: TRBJ1-2; abundance: many; CDR3aa: CASSDRTGSYGYTF; CDR3nt: TGTGCCAGCAGCGATCGGACAGGGAGCTATGGCTACACCTTC
v_gene: TRBV27; d_gene: TRBD2; j_gene: TRBJ2-5; abundance: many; CDR3aa: CASRAGSETQYF; CDR3nt: TGTGCCAGCAGAGCGGGGAGTGAGACCCAGTACTTC
v_gene: TRBV5-1; d_gene: -; j_gene: TRBJ2-1; abundance: many; CDR3aa: CASSLQEHDEQFF; CDR3nt: TGCGCCAGCAGCTTGCAGGAGCACGACGAGCAGTTCTTC
v_gene: TRBV12-3/TRBV12-4; d_gene: -; j_gene: TRBJ1-2; abundance: many; CDR3aa: CASSLRHLNYGYTF; CDR3nt: TGTGCCAGCAGTTTGCGGCATCTCAACTATGGCTACACCTTC
v_gene: TRBV18; d_gene: TRBD2; j_gene: TRBJ2-7; abundance: -; CDR3aa: CASSPQASGSYEQYF; CDR3nt: TGTGCCAGCTCACCACAGGCTAGCGGGAGTTACGAGCAGTACTTC
v_gene: TRBV14; d_gene: TRBD1; j_gene: TRBJ1-2; abundance: few; CDR3aa: CASSHPGQGTYYGYTF; CDR3nt: TGTGCCAGCAGCCACCCCGGACAGGGAACCTACTATGGCTACACCTTC
v_gene: TRBV28; d_gene: -; j_gene: TRBJ2-3; abundance: many; CDR3aa: CASSSLESRDTQYF; CDR3nt: TGTGCCAGCAGTTCCCTGGAGAGTAGAGATACGCAGTATTTT
v_gene: TRBV7-2; d_gene: TRBD2; j_gene: TRBJ2-3; abundance: once; CDR3aa: CASSEGTSGRNSDTQYF; CDR3nt: TGTGCCAGCAGCGAAGGGACTAGCGGGAGGAACTCAGATACGCAGTATTTT
v_gene: TRBV3-1; d_gene: -; j_gene: TRBJ1-2; abundance: -; CDR3aa: CASSPERGLRSGYTF; CDR3nt: TGTGCCAGCAGCCCCGAACGGGGGCTCAGGAGTGGCTACACCTTC
v_gene: TRBV28; d_gene: -; j_gene: TRBJ2-7; abundance: -; CDR3aa: CASSTIDNPHEQYF; CDR3nt: TGTGCCAGCAGCACGATCGACAATCCCCACGAGCAGTACTTC
v_gene: TRBV7-3; d_gene: -; j_gene: TRBJ1-3; abundance: -; CDR3aa: CASSQIGASGNTIYF; CDR3nt: TGTGCCAGCAGCCAGATCGGCGCCTCTGGAAACACCATATATTTT